The clone carrying this T cell receptor (beta chain) was observed once. Germline and junction disagree at one end, which may indicate a read error. The germline gives CDR1 SGHDT, CDR2 YYEEEE. CDR3 length: 13 amino acids. The data belong to a study of immune evolution from preneoplasia to lung adenocarcinoma. Some clones are missing from TCRdb's copy, which holds only in-frame ones; the method was immunoSEQ multiplex PCR. The sample consists of tens of thousands of clones, over 70% of them appearing once. The sample was FFPE invasive lung adenocarcinoma tissue. This TCR derives from a person aged 55 to 70 with lung adenocarcinoma. V gene TRBV5-6 combines with J gene TRBJ1-5; D ambiguous. The CDR3 region has the DNA TGTGCCAGCAGCTTTTATAGCAATCAGTCCCAGCATTTT. This codes for CASSFYSNQSQHF.